The source of this T cell receptor (beta chain) is a study of identical twins. TCRdb re-called the 5' RACE reads with MiXCR, one entry per CDR3 protein. The sample holds 500,000 to 650,000 distinct CDR3 sequences, 20% to 25% seen once. The length of the CDR3 is 13 residues. Germline-derived CDR1 and CDR2 are MNHEY and SMNVEV (reference sequence). Trimming shortened V by 8 bases and J by 11 bases, and 18 bases separated the two germline ends. Study-wide results and caveats: Weaker excess twin sharing was observed in beta out-of-frame sequences. Instead of following the same donors, the conclusions were based on cross-sectional statistical analysis.

This clonotype was observed a handful of times. Its antigen remains unknown. In addition, the sample was reused for a study of yellow fever vaccine responses in identical twins. In that study: On the reported evidence, twins' vaccine T cell responses seemed partly convergent and partly personalized.

This sequence originates from a woman aged 18-35 years in good health. Specimen: CD4+ T cells sorted from blood. This sequence joins TRBV27 and TRBJ1-4; TRBD1 is a possible D gene (5 bases). The CDR3 bases are TGTGCCAGCGGGGGAGGGACCTATCAGAAACTGTTTTTT. This translates into CASGGGTYQKLFF. The whole variable domain, filled in from reference TRBV27 and TRBJ1-4, reads EAQVTQNPRYLITVTGKKLTVTCSQNMNHEYMSWYRQDPGLGLRQIYYSMNVEVTDKGDVPEGYKVSRKEKRNFPLILESPSPNQTSLYFCASGGGTYQKLFFGSGTQLSVL.